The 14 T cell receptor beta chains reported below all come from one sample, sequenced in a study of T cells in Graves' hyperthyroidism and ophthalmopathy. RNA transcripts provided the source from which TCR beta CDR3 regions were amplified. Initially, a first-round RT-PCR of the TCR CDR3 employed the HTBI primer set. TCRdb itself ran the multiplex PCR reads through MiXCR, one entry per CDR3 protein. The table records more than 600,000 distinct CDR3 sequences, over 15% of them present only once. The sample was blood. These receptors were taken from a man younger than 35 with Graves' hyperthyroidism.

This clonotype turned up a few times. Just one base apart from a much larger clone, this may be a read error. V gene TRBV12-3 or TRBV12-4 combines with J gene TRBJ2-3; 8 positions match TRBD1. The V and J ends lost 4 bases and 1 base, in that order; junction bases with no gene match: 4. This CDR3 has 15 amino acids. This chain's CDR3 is CASSSPGGRTDTQYF. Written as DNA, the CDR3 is TGTGCCAGCAGTTCCCCAGGGGGCCGCACAGATACGCAGTATTTT.

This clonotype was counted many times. The CDR3 region is CSARERGEQYF. DNA of the CDR3: TGCAGTGCTAGAGAACGGGGTGAGCAGTACTTC. This sequence joins TRBV20-1 and TRBJ2-7, with TRBD2 as a possible D gene (5 bases). Germline V lookup: CDR1 DFQATT, CDR2 SNEGSKA (reference sequence). The CDR3 is 11 residues long. V dropped 0 bases and J dropped 7 bases, with 7 bases sitting between them.

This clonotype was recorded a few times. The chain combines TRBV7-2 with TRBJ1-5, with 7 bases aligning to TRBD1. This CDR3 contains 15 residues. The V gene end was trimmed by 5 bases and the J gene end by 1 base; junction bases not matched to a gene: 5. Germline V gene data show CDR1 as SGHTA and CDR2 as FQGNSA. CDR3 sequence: CASSPRTGSNQPQHF. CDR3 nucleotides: TGTGCCAGCAGCCCCCGGACAGGCAGCAATCAGCCCCAGCATTTT.

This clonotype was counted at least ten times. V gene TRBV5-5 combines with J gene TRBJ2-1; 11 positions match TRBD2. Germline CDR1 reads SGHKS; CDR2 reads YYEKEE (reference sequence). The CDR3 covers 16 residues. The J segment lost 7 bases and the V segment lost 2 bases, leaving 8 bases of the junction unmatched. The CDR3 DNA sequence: TGTGCCAGCAGCTTCCTACTAGCGGGAGTTGGGAATGAGCAGTTCTTC. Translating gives CASSFLLAGVGNEQFF.

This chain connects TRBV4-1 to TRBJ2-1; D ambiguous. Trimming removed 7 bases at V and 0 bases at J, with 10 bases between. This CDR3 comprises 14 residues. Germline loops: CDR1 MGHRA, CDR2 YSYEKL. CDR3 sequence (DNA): TGCGCCAGCAAATTTTCAGGCTCCTACAATGAGCAGTTCTTC. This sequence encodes CASKFSGSYNEQFF.

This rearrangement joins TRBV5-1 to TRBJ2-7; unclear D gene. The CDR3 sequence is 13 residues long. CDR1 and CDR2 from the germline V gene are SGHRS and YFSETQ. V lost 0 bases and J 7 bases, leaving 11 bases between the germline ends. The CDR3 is CASSLEAGSEQYF. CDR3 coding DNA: TGCGCCAGCAGCTTGGAGGCCGGCTCTGAGCAGTACTTC.

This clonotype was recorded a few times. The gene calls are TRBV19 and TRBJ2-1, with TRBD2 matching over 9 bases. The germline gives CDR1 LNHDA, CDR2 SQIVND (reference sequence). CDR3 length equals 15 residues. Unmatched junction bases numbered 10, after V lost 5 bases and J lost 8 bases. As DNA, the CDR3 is TGTGCCAGTAGTGGCCGTAGCGGGAGTTCCGATGAGCAGTTCTTC. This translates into CASSGRSGSSDEQFF.

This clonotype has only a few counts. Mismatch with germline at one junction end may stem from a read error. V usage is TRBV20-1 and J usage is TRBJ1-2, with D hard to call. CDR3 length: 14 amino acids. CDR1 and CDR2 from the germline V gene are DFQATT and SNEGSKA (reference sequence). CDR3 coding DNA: TGCAGTGCAAGAGATTACAGTAAGGACTATGGCTACACCTTC. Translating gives CSARDYSKDYGYTF.

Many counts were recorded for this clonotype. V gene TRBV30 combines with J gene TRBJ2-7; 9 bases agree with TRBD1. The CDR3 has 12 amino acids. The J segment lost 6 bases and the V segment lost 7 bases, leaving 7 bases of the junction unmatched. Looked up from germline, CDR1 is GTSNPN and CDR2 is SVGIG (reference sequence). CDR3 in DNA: TGTGCCTTCGGACAGGGGTGGGTCGAGCAGTACTTC. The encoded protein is CAFGQGWVEQYF. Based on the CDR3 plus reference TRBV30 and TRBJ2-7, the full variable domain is SQTIHQWPATLVQPVGSPLSLECTVEGTSNPNLYWYRQAAGRGLQLLFYSVGIGQISSEVPQNLSASRPQDRQFILSSKKLLLSDSGFYLCAFGQGWVEQYFGPGTRLTVT.

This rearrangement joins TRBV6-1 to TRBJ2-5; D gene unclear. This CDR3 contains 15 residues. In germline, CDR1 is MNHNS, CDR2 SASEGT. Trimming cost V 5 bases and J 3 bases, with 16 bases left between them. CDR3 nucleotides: TGTGCCAGCAGTATAGGCCTTAATCTTGAAGAGACCCAGTACTTC. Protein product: CASSIGLNLEETQYF.

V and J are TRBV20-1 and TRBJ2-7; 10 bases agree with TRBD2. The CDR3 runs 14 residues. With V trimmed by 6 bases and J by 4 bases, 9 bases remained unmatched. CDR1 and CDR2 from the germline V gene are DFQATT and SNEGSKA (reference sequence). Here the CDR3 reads CSAPRAGGPYEQYF. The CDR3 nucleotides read TGCAGTGCCCCAAGAGCGGGAGGGCCTTACGAGCAGTACTTC.

The CDR3 reads CASSLGQGTEQYF. For the CDR3, the DNA is TGTGCCAGCAGCTTGGGACAGGGAACCGAGCAGTACTTC. The chain recombines TRBV5-6 with TRBJ2-7, with 7 positions matching TRBD1. Unmatched junction bases numbered 3, after V lost 0 bases and J lost 6 bases. The germline V gene encodes CDR1 SGHDT and CDR2 YYEEEE. This CDR3 contains 13 residues.

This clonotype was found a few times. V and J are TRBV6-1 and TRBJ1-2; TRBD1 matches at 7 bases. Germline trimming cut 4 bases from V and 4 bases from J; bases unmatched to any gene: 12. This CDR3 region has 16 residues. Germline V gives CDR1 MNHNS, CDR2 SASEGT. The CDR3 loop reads CASSGPDRAEGYGYTF. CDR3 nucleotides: TGTGCCAGCAGTGGGCCCGACAGGGCTGAGGGCTATGGCTACACCTTC.

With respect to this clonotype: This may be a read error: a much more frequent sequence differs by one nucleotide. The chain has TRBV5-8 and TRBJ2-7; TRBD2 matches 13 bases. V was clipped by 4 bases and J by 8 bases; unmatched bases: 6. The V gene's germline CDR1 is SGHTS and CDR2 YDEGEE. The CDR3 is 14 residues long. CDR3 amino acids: CASSAGLAGVKQYF. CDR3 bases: TGTGCCAGCAGCGCCGGACTAGCGGGAGTAAAGCAGTACTTC.